Listed below are T cell receptor beta chains from one sample, sequenced in a study of T cells in Graves' hyperthyroidism and ophthalmopathy. Each CDR3 protein gets one entry after TCRdb re-called the multiplex PCR reads with MiXCR. Here the sample spans hundreds of thousands of distinct CDR3 sequences, 25% being singletons. The specimen was blood. These receptors came from a man aged 50 or older with Graves' hyperthyroidism. Both conserved end residues are part of each CDR3. D genes are given only for firm matches. Rows give clone size only sometimes, using once, few, many, or a class for an expanded clone.

TGTGCCAGCAGTCCCCCTAGGCTCGTAGTGGAGACCCAGTACTTC	CASSPPRLVVETQYF	many	-	TRBV7-3	TRBJ2-5
TGTGCCAGCAGCACCGGGACAGGAGGAGAAAAACTGTTTTTT	CASSTGTGGEKLFF	-	TRBD1	TRBV9	TRBJ1-4
TGCGCCAGCAGCTTGAGCGGGACTGGACGTAACACTGAAGCTTTCTTT	CASSLSGTGRNTEAFF	-	-	TRBV5-1	TRBJ1-1
TGTGCCAGCAGCGTAGGAGTACTGGAGACCCAGTACTTC	CASSVGVLETQYF	-	-	TRBV9	TRBJ2-5
TGTGCCAGCAGCTTAGCCGACAAGAATAATTCACCCCTCCACTTT	CASSLADKNNSPLHF	-	-	TRBV7-6	TRBJ1-6
TGTGCCAGCAGTGAATCTCTAGCGGGCACAGATACGCAGTATTTT	CASSESLAGTDTQYF	-	TRBD2	TRBV6-1	TRBJ2-3
TGCAGTGCACCTGATTTTAGGGCCACTGAAGCTTTCTTT	CSAPDFRATEAFF	many	-	TRBV20-1	TRBJ1-1
TGCAGTGCTAGAGATCTAGGAGGACTCGGATTGTCGGGAGATACGCAGTATTTT	CSARDLGGLGLSGDTQYF	many	-	TRBV20-1	TRBJ2-3
TGCAGTGCTAGAGATCGAAGCTCTGGAAACACCATATATTTT	CSARDRSSGNTIYF	-	-	TRBV20-1	TRBJ1-3
TGTGCCACCAGTGGAGGCGGGACCCCCGGAGATACGCAGTATTTT	CATSGGGTPGDTQYF	few	-	TRBV24-1	TRBJ2-3
TGTGCCAGCAGCCTTCACGGCCATGAGCAGTTCTTC	CASSLHGHEQFF	-	-	TRBV9	TRBJ2-1
TGCAGTGCTACTCAGACCCCGTCTCCCTACGAGCAGTACTTC	CSATQTPSPYEQYF	few	-	TRBV20-1	TRBJ2-7
TGTGCCAGCAGTCCGGGACAGGGCCCGAACACTGAAGCTTTCTTT	CASSPGQGPNTEAFF	many	TRBD1	TRBV12-3/TRBV12-4	TRBJ1-1
TGCAGTGCTAGGCGGGCACCGGACTCACCCCTCTCCCGAGAGACCCAGTACTTC	CSARRAPDSPLSRETQYF	few	-	TRBV20-1	TRBJ2-5
TGTGCCAGCAGTTTTTCCGGGGCTCGGGGGGATGAGCAGTTCTTC	CASSFSGARGDEQFF	-	TRBD2	TRBV12-3/TRBV12-4	TRBJ2-1
TGTGCCAGCAGTCCCCCCCCGCCCGACTACGAGCAGTACTTC	CASSPPPPDYEQYF	few	-	TRBV28	TRBJ2-7
TGTGCCAGCAGCTTGGACTTTCAGCCCCAGCATTTT	CASSLDFQPQHF	-	-	TRBV7-2	TRBJ1-5
TGTGCCAGCAGCCAGACCCTGGGAGAGCCCGGGGAGCTGTTTTTT	CASSQTLGEPGELFF	once	-	TRBV3-1	TRBJ2-2
TGTGCCAGCAGGGCCGAGGGGGGAGCTTTCTTT	CASRAEGGAFF	few	-	TRBV28	TRBJ1-1
TGTGCCAGCAGGGACAGGGAGCGGGAGACCCAGTACTTC	CASRDRERETQYF	many	TRBD1	TRBV6-1	TRBJ2-5
TGTGCCAGCAGCGTAGCTGGAGGGAGTTACACCTACAATGAGCAGTTCTTC	CASSVAGGSYTYNEQFF	-	-	TRBV9	TRBJ2-1
TGTGCCAGCAGCTCTGGACTAGCGGCCTCCTACGGGCAGTACTTC	CASSSGLAASYGQYF	-	TRBD2	TRBV28	TRBJ2-7
TGTGCCAGCAGTTACTCGGAGGGAAATTACGGGCAGTACTTC	CASSYSEGNYGQYF	-	-	TRBV6-5	TRBJ2-7
TGTGCCAGTAGTATGGCCAGCGGGAGGTTTTACGAGCAGTACTTC	CASSMASGRFYEQYF	-	TRBD2	TRBV19	TRBJ2-7
TGCGCCAGCAGCAACGGTCGGACAGGGACACAAGAGACCCAGTACTTC	CASSNGRTGTQETQYF	-	TRBD1	TRBV5-1	TRBJ2-5
TGTGCCAGCAAGAAGGGGGGCGCCAGCTCCTACGAGCAGTACTTC	CASKKGGASSYEQYF	many	-	TRBV11-2	TRBJ2-7
TGTGCCAGCAGTTACTCTCCGCGGGACAGGTCCTACGAGCAGTACTTC	CASSYSPRDRSYEQYF	many	TRBD1	TRBV6-2/TRBV6-3	TRBJ2-7
TGTGCCAGCAGGTCCTACCTAGCGGGAGACCTCGGGGAGCTGTTTTTT	CASRSYLAGDLGELFF	many	TRBD2	TRBV6-1	TRBJ2-2
TGTGCCAGCAGCCCACCGGGTAGCGCCTCCTACAATGAGCAGTTCTTC	CASSPPGSASYNEQFF	few	-	TRBV6-1	TRBJ2-1